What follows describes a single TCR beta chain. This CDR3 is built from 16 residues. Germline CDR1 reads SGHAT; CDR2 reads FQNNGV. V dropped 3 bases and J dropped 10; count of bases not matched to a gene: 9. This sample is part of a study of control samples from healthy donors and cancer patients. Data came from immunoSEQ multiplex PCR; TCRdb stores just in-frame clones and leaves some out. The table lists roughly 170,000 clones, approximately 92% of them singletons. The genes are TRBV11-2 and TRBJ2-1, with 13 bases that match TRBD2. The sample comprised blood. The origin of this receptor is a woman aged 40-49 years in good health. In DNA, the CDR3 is TGTGCCAGCAGCTTGAGTACTAGCGGGGGGGCGAAAGAGCAGTTCTTC. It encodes CASSLSTSGGAKEQFF.